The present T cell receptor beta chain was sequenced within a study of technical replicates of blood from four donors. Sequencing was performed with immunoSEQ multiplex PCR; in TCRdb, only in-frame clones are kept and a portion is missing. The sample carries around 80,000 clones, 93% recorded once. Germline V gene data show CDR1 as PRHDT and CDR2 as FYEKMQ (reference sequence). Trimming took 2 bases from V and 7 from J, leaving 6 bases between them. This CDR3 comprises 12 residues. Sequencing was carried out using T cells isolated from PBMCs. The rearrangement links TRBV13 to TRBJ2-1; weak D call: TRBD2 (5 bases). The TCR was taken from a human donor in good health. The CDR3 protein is CASSLPGNEQFF. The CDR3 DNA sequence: TGTGCCAGCAGCTTACCGGGGAATGAGCAGTTCTTC.